These 17 T cell receptor beta chains share one sample of origin, sequenced in a study of shared clonotypes between healthy human individuals. Here immunoSEQ multiplex PCR was the method, and the copy in TCRdb shows in-frame clones only, minus some. The table shows around 650,000 clones, with about 96% occurring only once. Positively selected for CCR7, the CD45RO-negative cells used as naive CD8 cells excluded terminally differentiated effector memory CD45RA+ cells. The specimen sequenced was naive CD8+ T cells sorted from blood. The receptors derive from a woman in her twenties or thirties in good health.

The V and J genes are TRBV28 and TRBJ1-1; D unclear. Germline lookup yields CDR1 MDHEN and CDR2 SYDVKM. The CDR3 sequence is 15 residues long. Trimming removed 1 base from V and 0 bases from J, with 9 bases in between. The CDR3 DNA reads as TGTGCCAGCAGTTTATTGCAAAATATGAACACTGAAGCTTTCTTT. Translation gives CASSLLQNMNTEAFF.

J is TRBJ2-3 and V is TRBV5-6, with 14 bases fitting TRBD2. Unmatched junction bases numbered 5, after V lost 5 bases and J lost 6 bases. The CDR3 covers 15 residues. CDR1 and CDR2 from the germline V gene are SGHDT and YYEEEE. In DNA, the CDR3 is TGTGCCAGCAGTTCGGGACTAGCGGGAGTCGATACGCAGTATTTT. This codes for CASSSGLAGVDTQYF.

About this clone: A junction end diverges from the germline sequence, so it may reflect a read error. J is TRBJ1-3 and V is TRBV30, with D possibly being TRBD1 (5 bases). This CDR3 has 16 amino acids. Per the germline V gene, CDR1 is GTSNPN and CDR2 is SVGIG (reference sequence). The CDR3 spells CAWSSPDGGDGITIYF. The CDR3 coding sequence is TGTGCCTGGAGTAGTCCTGACGGGGGGGATGGAATCACCATATATTTT.

CDR3 nucleotide sequence: TGCGCCAGCAGCTTGGTAGTAGCGGGAATGCTCCAAGAGACCCAGTACTTC. Protein product: CASSLVVAGMLQETQYF. The V call is TRBV5-1, the J call TRBJ2-5; 8 nucleotides match TRBD2. Germline V gives CDR1 SGHRS, CDR2 YFSETQ. CDR3 length: 17 amino acids. The ends lost 0 bases at V and 1 base at J; junction bases unmatched: 8.

The chain links TRBV9 to TRBJ2-1, with D tentatively TRBD1 or TRBD2 (5 bases each). Per germline, CDR1 SGDLS and CDR2 YYNGEE. The V end lost 2 bases, the J end lost 0 bases, and 9 bases lay between the germline ends. CDR3 size: 15 residues. The CDR3 DNA follows: TGTGCCAGCAGCGTTGGGGACGACTCCTACAATGAGCAGTTCTTC. It is translated as CASSVGDDSYNEQFF.

The DNA for the CDR3 is TGCAGCGTTGTCCCCACGTATAACCGGGACAGCGCCATAATTAACTATGGCTACACCTTC. Translation: CSVVPTYNRDSAIINYGYTF. The chain uses TRBV29-1 and TRBJ1-2; 7 bases align to TRBD1. Germline V lookup: CDR1 SQVTM, CDR2 ANQGSEA. J gave up 1 base and V 4 bases, and 24 bases lay outside the gene matches. This CDR3 comprises 20 residues.

J is TRBJ1-2 and V is TRBV5-1, with D maybe TRBD1 (5 bases). The CDR3 has 15 residues. Deletions cut 4 bases from V and 5 bases from J, with 18 bases between. Germline V gene lookup returns CDR1 SGHRS and CDR2 YFSETQ. The CDR3 nucleotides read TGCGCCAGCAGCGGGACCCAGGGAGGTTTGTATGGCTACACCTTC. Its protein is CASSGTQGGLYGYTF.

CDR3 nucleotide sequence: TGTGCCAGCAGTGATCGCCGGACAGGTGGTGTAGAGACCCAGTACTTC. It specifies CASSDRRTGGVETQYF. The V gene is TRBV25-1, the J gene TRBJ2-5; 7 bases map to TRBD1. The ends lost 3 bases at V and 4 bases at J; junction bases unmatched: 11. Germline V gene lookup returns CDR1 MGHDK and CDR2 SYGVNS. The length of the CDR3 is 16 residues.

The V gene is TRBV30, the J gene TRBJ1-1; 8 bases are shared with TRBD1. J was trimmed by 1 base and V by 0 bases; bases with no gene match: 1. The CDR3 totals 14 residues. Germline CDR1 GTSNPN, CDR2 SVGIG (reference sequence). CDR3 bases: TGTGCCTGGAGTGTAGGGACAGGGAACACTGAAGCTTTCTTT. Its translation is CAWSVGTGNTEAFF. Full variable domain (outside the CDR3, taken from reference TRBV30 and TRBJ1-1): SQTIHQWPATLVQPVGSPLSLECTVEGTSNPNLYWYRQAAGRGLQLLFYSVGIGQISSEVPQNLSASRPQDRQFILSSKKLLLSDSGFYLCAWSVGTGNTEAFFGQGTRLTVV.

The J gene is TRBJ2-1, the V gene TRBV7-8; TRBD2 matches 12 bases. CDR3 length: 15 residues. Unmatched junction bases numbered 11, after V lost 8 bases and J lost 9 bases. Germline CDR1 is SGHVS and CDR2 is FQNEAQ. The CDR3 region has the DNA TGTGCCAGCGCGACTAGCGGGAGATTACGGGGTGAGCAGTTCTTC. Its translation: CASATSGRLRGEQFF.

Only one count was recorded for this clone. The chain couples TRBV9 to TRBJ2-4, with a possible D match to TRBD2 (5 bases). The CDR3 totals 15 residues. V lost 0 bases to trimming and J lost 0 bases, with 7 bases between them. Germline V gene data show CDR1 as SGDLS and CDR2 as YYNGEE. The CDR3 coding sequence is TGTGCCAGCAGCGTAGAAGGGAGAGCCAAAAACATTCAGTACTTC. It is translated as CASSVEGRAKNIQYF.

The rearrangement links TRBV5-6 to TRBJ2-7; 8 bases match TRBD1. V gave up 4 bases and J gave up 5 bases; unmatched junction bases: 8. CDR3 length: 14 residues. CDR1 is SGHDT and CDR2 is YYEEEE in the germline V gene. CDR3 sequence: CASSPSTGVNEQYF. Written as DNA, the CDR3 is TGTGCCAGCAGCCCCTCGACAGGGGTCAACGAGCAGTACTTC.

The CDR3 protein is CASSYGTSGYEQYF. CDR3 coding DNA: TGTGCCAGCAGTTACGGGACTAGCGGCTACGAGCAGTACTTC. The V call is TRBV6-5, the J call TRBJ2-7; 11 nucleotides match TRBD2. Germline V gene lookup returns CDR1 MNHEY and CDR2 SVGAGI. Unmatched junction bases numbered 0, after V lost 2 bases and J lost 3 bases. This CDR3 has 14 amino acids.

The rearrangement joins TRBV7-2 to TRBJ2-5; 8 nucleotides match TRBD1. The V gene's germline CDR1 is SGHTA and CDR2 FQGNSA. V shed 8 bases, J shed 1 base, and the junction held 6 bases outside the gene matches. The CDR3 loop spans 14 amino acids. As DNA, the CDR3 is TGTGCCAGCGGATCGACAGGGGCCCAAGAGACCCAGTACTTC. Encoded protein: CASGSTGAQETQYF.

The chain joins TRBV29-1 to TRBJ2-7; 12 bases are shared with TRBD2. The V gene end was trimmed by 1 base and the J gene end by 3 bases; junction bases not matched to a gene: 7. The V gene's germline CDR1 is SQVTM and CDR2 ANQGSEA. This CDR3 has 16 amino acids. CDR3 sequence (DNA): TGCAGCGTTGAAGGACTAGCGGGAGCAAGGCTCTACGAGCAGTACTTC. Protein sequence: CSVEGLAGARLYEQYF.

The rearrangement uses TRBV13 and TRBJ2-5; D is ambiguous. The CDR3 is 14 amino acids. Deletions cut 0 bases from V and 2 bases from J, with 7 bases between. The germline V gene encodes CDR1 PRHDT and CDR2 FYEKMQ (reference sequence). CDR3 residues: CASSLGRTQETQYF. DNA for the CDR3: TGTGCCAGCAGCTTAGGCCGTACTCAAGAGACCCAGTACTTC. The full variable domain, its missing parts supplied by reference TRBV13 and TRBJ2-5, is AAGVIQSPRHLIKEKRETATLKCYPIPRHDTVYWYQQGPGQDPQFLISFYEKMQSDKGSIPDRFSAQQFSDYHSELNMSSLELGDSALYFCASSLGRTQETQYFGPGTRLLVL.

This chain connects TRBV5-4 to TRBJ2-7; 10 bases match TRBD1. After removal of 6 bases from V and 5 bases from J, the junction contained 17 bases not matched to a gene. The CDR3 is 17 residues long. The germline gives CDR1 SGHNT, CDR2 YYREEE (reference sequence). As DNA, the CDR3 is TGTGCCAGCACGAGGACCGGGCGGGACAGGGGTTTAAACGAGCAGTACTTC. It is translated as CASTRTGRDRGLNEQYF.